The present T cell receptor beta chain was sequenced within a study of blood T cell repertoires in COVID-19. Study details: Samples representing acute and convalescent COVID-19 were sourced from the United States, Italy and Spain.

This table comes from immunoSEQ multiplex PCR, and its TCRdb copy is limited to in-frame clones, with some not included. The sample comprises approximately 200,000 clones, about 86% of which are singletons, and approximately 6.2% rests with the top ten. Germline V CDR1 and CDR2: LGHNA, YNFKEQ. V lost 0 bases to trimming and J lost 0 bases, with 21 bases between them. The CDR3 sequence is 20 residues long. This receptor was identified in a man in his sixties who had recovered from COVID-19. The sequenced sample consisted of peripheral blood. The chain links TRBV4-2 to TRBJ1-3; perhaps TRBD1 as D (5 bases). CDR3 loop: CASSQDQEDSLWGSGNTIYF. CDR3 DNA: TGTGCCAGCAGCCAAGATCAGGAAGACAGCCTTTGGGGCTCTGGAAACACCATATATTTT.